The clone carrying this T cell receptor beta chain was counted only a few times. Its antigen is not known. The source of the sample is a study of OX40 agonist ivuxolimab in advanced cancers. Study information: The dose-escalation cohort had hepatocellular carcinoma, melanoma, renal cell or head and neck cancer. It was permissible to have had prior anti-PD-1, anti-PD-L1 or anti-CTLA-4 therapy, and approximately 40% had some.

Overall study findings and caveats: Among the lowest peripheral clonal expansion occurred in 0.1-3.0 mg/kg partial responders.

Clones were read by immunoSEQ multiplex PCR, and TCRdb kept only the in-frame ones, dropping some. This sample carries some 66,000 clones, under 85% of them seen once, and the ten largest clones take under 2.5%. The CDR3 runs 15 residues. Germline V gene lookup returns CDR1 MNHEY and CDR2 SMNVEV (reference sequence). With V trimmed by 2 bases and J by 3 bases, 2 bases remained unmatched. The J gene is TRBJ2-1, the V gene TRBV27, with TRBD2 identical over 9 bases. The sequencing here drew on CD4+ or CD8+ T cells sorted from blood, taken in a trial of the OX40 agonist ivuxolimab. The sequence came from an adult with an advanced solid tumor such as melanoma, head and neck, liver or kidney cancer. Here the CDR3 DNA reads TGTGCCAGCAGTTTAGAAGCGGGAGGCTACAATGAGCAGTTCTTC. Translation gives CASSLEAGGYNEQFF.